Following are 29 T cell receptor beta chains from one sample sequenced in a study of tumor and adjacent non-tumor tissue in lung cancer. A modified ARM-PCR protocol with three rounds of nested PCR amplified TCRbeta. TCRdb redid the calling of the multiplex PCR reads with MiXCR, one entry per CDR3 protein. Among about 43,000 distinct CDR3 sequences listed, more than 50% were seen once. The template was RNA from unsorted bulk tissue. The normal lung tissue was taken more than 3 cm from the tumor edge. The sequenced sample was distant non-tumor lung tissue. These receptors were obtained from a man in his fifties or sixties with non-small cell lung cancer.

The rearrangement links TRBV28 to TRBJ2-7, with TRBD1 identical over 10 bases. There are 17 residues in the CDR3. The V gene's germline CDR1 is MDHEN and CDR2 SYDVKM. The V segment lost 5 bases and the J segment 2 bases; nucleotides outside the gene matches: 12. DNA of the CDR3: TGTGCCAGCAGTCCCCACCGGGGGGGGACAGGGGCCTACGAGCAGTACTTC. It is translated as CASSPHRGGTGAYEQYF.

The chain carries TRBV18 and TRBJ2-4; possibly TRBD2 for D (5 bases). CDR1 and CDR2 (germline): KGHSH, LQKENI. V lost 6 bases and J 0 bases, leaving 18 bases between the germline ends. The CDR3 consists of 17 residues. The CDR3 loop reads CASSRTTSSVAKNIQYF. CDR3 DNA: TGTGCCAGCTCCCGAACAACTAGTAGCGTAGCCAAAAACATTCAGTACTTC.

Details on this clonotype: This may be a read error: a much more frequent sequence differs by one nucleotide. The J gene is TRBJ1-1, the V gene TRBV20-1, with D uncertain. The germline V and J ends were trimmed by 7 bases and 6 bases, with 9 bases remaining between them. From germline, CDR1 is DFQATT and CDR2 SNEGSKA (reference sequence). This CDR3 region has 10 residues. The CDR3 sequence is CSVRTPEAFF. The DNA for the CDR3 is TGCAGTGTCCGGACCCCTGAAGCTTTCTTT.

As for this clonotype: A single base separates this from a much larger clone, so it may be a read error. V is TRBV30 and J is TRBJ1-1; D is uncertain. Germline lookup yields CDR1 GTSNPN and CDR2 SVGIG (reference sequence). This CDR3 contains 12 residues. The ends were cut back, 3 bases at V and 0 bases at J, with 5 bases in the middle. CDR3 sequence (DNA): TGTGCCTGGAGAAAAATGAACACTGAAGCTTTCTTT. This sequence encodes CAWRKMNTEAFF.

In its sample, this clonotype was seen many times. A much larger clonotype is one base distant, so this may be a read error. The chain couples TRBV7-8 to TRBJ2-7; 7 nucleotides line up with TRBD1. CDR3 length equals 12 residues. Germline V gives CDR1 SGHVS, CDR2 FQNEAQ. CDR3 in amino acids: CVSSQTGFEQYF. The CDR3 DNA reads as TGTGTCAGCAGCCAGACAGGGTTCGAGCAGTACTTC. Looking up the rest from reference TRBV7-8 and TRBJ2-7 gives the full variable domain: GAGVSQSPRYKVAKRGQDVALRCDPISGHVSLFWYQQALGQGPEFLTYFQNEAQLDKSGLPSDRFFAERPEGSVSTLKIQRTQQEDSAVYLCVSSQTGFEQYFGPGTRLTVT.

The gene calls are TRBV6-5 and TRBJ1-5; D is undetermined. V dropped 4 bases and J dropped 6 bases, with 16 bases sitting between them. CDR3 length: 15 amino acids. Germline V gene sequence: CDR1 MNHEY, CDR2 SVGAGI. The CDR3 nucleotides read TGTGCCAGCAGTTTCTCGCGGGGTGGCGGTCAGCCCCAGCATTTT. It specifies CASSFSRGGGQPQHF.

Worth noting for this clonotype: At one end the junction does not follow the germline gene, possibly because of a read error. The V call is TRBV11-1, the J call TRBJ2-1; no clear D. There are 12 residues in the CDR3. Germline loops: CDR1 SGHAT, CDR2 FQDESV (reference sequence). The CDR3 region is CVSSPQVDEQFF. The CDR3 region has the DNA TGTGTCAGCAGCCCCCAGGTTGATGAGCAATTCTTC.

About this clonotype itself: The CDR3 end shows no conserved phenylalanine or tryptophan, and so a read error is likely. V and J are TRBV12-3 or TRBV12-4 and TRBJ2-5, with 11 bases matching TRBD2. CDR3 length: 13 residues. The DNA for the CDR3 is TGTGCCAGCAGTACTAGCGGGGGAGAGACGCAGTACCTC. This encodes CASSTSGGETQYL.

With regard to this clonotype: No conserved phenylalanine or tryptophan ends this CDR3, so it is likely a read error. The chain is built from TRBV11-2 and TRBJ2-5, with D possibly TRBD2 on 6 matching bases. Germline V gene data show CDR1 as SGHAT and CDR2 as FQNNGV. The CDR3 is made up of 15 amino acids. This CDR3 is CANSSTWGVAETQYN. The CDR3 DNA follows: TGTGCCAACAGCTCCACCTGGGGGGTAGCAGAGACCCAGTACAAC.

With regard to this clonotype: One junction end does not reproduce the germline sequence, and a read error may be involved. The V and J genes are TRBV15 and TRBJ2-2, with D uncertain. This CDR3 has 15 amino acids. CDR1 and CDR2 (germline): LNHNV, YYDKDF (reference sequence). CDR3 region: CATSRAKPNTRELFF. CDR3 DNA: TGTGCCACCAGCAGAGCTAAGCCAAACACCCGGGAGCTGTTTTTT.

The rearrangement links TRBV30 to TRBJ2-1; 7 positions agree with TRBD2. The CDR3 contains 19 residues. CDR1 and CDR2 from the germline V gene are GTSNPN and SVGIG (reference sequence). The CDR3 loop reads CTWIRAPYLVGGCTDEQFF. In nucleotides, the CDR3 is TGTACATGGATCAGGGCCCCGTATTTAGTGGGAGGGTGTACAGATGAGCAGTTCTTC. Looking up the rest from reference TRBV30 and TRBJ2-1 gives the full variable domain: SQTIHQWPATLVQPVGSPLSLECTVEGTSNPNLYWYRQAAGRGLQLLFYSVGIGQISSEVPQNLSASRPQDRQFILSSKKLLLSDSGFYLCTWIRAPYLVGGCTDEQFFGPGTRLTVL.

Remarks on this clonotype: One end of the junction fails to match germline, which may point to a read error. The chain is built from TRBV20-1 and TRBJ2-5, with 8 bases identical to TRBD1. The CDR3 is made up of 16 amino acids. Germline V lookup: CDR1 DFQATT, CDR2 SNEGSKA (reference sequence). In DNA form, the CDR3 reads TGCAGTGCTAGATCCCCAGGGACAGGCGCTGTAGAGACCCTGTACTTC. It is translated as CSARSPGTGAVETLYF.

This clonotype has only a few counts. This chain connects TRBV20-1 to TRBJ1-5; D remains unclear. The CDR3 is made up of 12 amino acids. Trimming left V 5 bases short and J 5 bases short, with 10 bases between. Germline V gene sequence: CDR1 DFQATT, CDR2 SNEGSKA (reference sequence). CDR3 in DNA: TGCAGTGCTCAGACGGGTCATCAGCCCCAGCATTTT. Protein sequence: CSAQTGHQPQHF.

This clonotype was observed a single time. Mismatch with germline at one junction end may stem from a read error. The chain recombines TRBV12-3 or TRBV12-4 with TRBJ2-2; D uncertain. The CDR3 has 14 amino acids. The CDR3 reads CVSSFQTNTGELFF. The CDR3 nucleotides are TGTGTCAGCAGTTTTCAGACGAACACTGGGGAGCTGTTTTTT.

This clonotype was detected ten times or more. The V and J genes are TRBV24-1 and TRBJ2-3; TRBD2 agrees at 13 bases. Germline V gene lookup returns CDR1 KGHDR and CDR2 SFDVKD. This CDR3 has 19 residues. Unmatched junction bases numbered 10, after V lost 4 bases and J lost 1 base. The CDR3 spells CATSEAGTSGKKGTDTQYF. In DNA form, the CDR3 reads TGTGCCACCAGTGAGGCCGGGACTAGCGGGAAGAAGGGCACAGATACGCAGTATTTT.

This clonotype was counted ten times or more. CDR3 DNA: TGTGCCAGCAGCCAAGATTTAAGGGGCAGAGCGGACAATGAGCAGTTCTTC. This translates into CASSQDLRGRADNEQFF. V gene TRBV4-2 combines with J gene TRBJ2-1; D may correspond to TRBD1 or TRBD2 (5 bases each). The CDR3 is made up of 17 amino acids. CDR1 is LGHNA, CDR2 YNFKEQ, per germline. Trimming left V 0 bases short and J 5 bases short, with 17 bases between.

There are many counts of this clonotype. The rearrangement uses TRBV29-1 and TRBJ2-1, with D possibly TRBD1 on 6 matching bases. Trimming pared 1 base from V and 2 bases from J, leaving 15 bases between. The CDR3 covers 16 residues. The V gene's germline CDR1 is SQVTM and CDR2 ANQGSEA. The CDR3 nucleotides are TGCAGCGTTGAAGGGTTGGGGGACACCACCTACAATGAGCAGTTCTTC. Amino acid sequence: CSVEGLGDTTYNEQFF.

Regarding this clonotype: The junction departs from germline at one end; a sequencing error may be responsible. This rearrangement joins TRBV19 to TRBJ2-3; TRBD1 aligns across 9 bases. Germline CDR1 is LNHDA and CDR2 is SQIVND (reference sequence). This CDR3 spans 15 amino acids. CDR3 DNA sequence: TGTGCCAGTAGCGATCGGGACAGGGAGACAGATATGCAGTATTTT. Translated: CASSDRDRETDMQYF.

CDR3 residues: CASSSASGSSKNEQFF. The CDR3 DNA is TGTGCCAGCAGCTCCGCTAGCGGGAGTTCTAAGAATGAGCAGTTCTTC. The rearrangement links TRBV7-9 to TRBJ2-1, with 10 positions matching TRBD2. Germline V gives CDR1 SEHNR, CDR2 FQNEAQ (reference sequence). This CDR3 is 16 amino acids long. With 4 bases clipped from V and 7 bases from J, the junction kept 10 bases outside the gene matches. The entire variable domain, with the rest obtained from reference TRBV7-9 and TRBJ2-1, is as follows: DTGVSQNPRHKITKRGQNVTFRCDPISEHNRLYWYRQTLGQGPEFLTYFQNEAQLEKSRLLSDRFSAERPKGSFSTLEIQRTEQGDSAMYLCASSSASGSSKNEQFFGPGTRLTVL.

This clonotype turned up a few times. J is TRBJ1-1 and V is TRBV20-1; TRBD1 agrees at 8 bases. Losses at the gene ends were 0 bases for V and 0 bases for J; bases not matched to a gene: 12. This CDR3 is 18 amino acids long. Germline CDR1 reads DFQATT; CDR2 reads SNEGSKA (reference sequence). DNA of the CDR3: TGCAGTGCTAGAGATTTGGACAGGGCCTTAAGCATGAACACTGAAGCTTTCTTT. Translation: CSARDLDRALSMNTEAFF.

On this clonotype itself: The junction shows a germline mismatch at one end, possibly a read error. V and J are TRBV6-5 and TRBJ2-7, with D possibly called TRBD1 or TRBD2 (7 bases each). In germline, CDR1 is MNHEY, CDR2 SVGAGI. CDR3 size: 15 residues. The CDR3 nucleotides are TGTGTCAGCAGACTCAGGGGGGGGAATTCCTACGAGCAGTACTTC. Its protein product is CVSRLRGGNSYEQYF.

The rearrangement links TRBV7-9 to TRBJ2-5; no definite D call. The germline V gene encodes CDR1 SEHNR and CDR2 FQNEAQ (reference sequence). V shed 11 bases and J shed 1 base, with 8 bases lying between them. The CDR3 consists of 11 residues. CDR3 sequence reads: CAGCSQETQYF. CDR3 DNA sequence: TGTGCCGGCTGCTCCCAAGAGACCCAGTACTTC.

Comment on this clonotype: One end of the junction varies from germline; a read error may be responsible. This chain connects TRBV12-3 or TRBV12-4 to TRBJ2-7, with D unclear. The CDR3 totals 14 residues. CDR3 nucleotides: TGTGTCAGCAGTGAGTGGACCGTCTCCTACGAGCAGAACTTC. Encoded protein: CVSSEWTVSYEQNF.

Note on this clonotype: At one end, the junction sequence differs from germline, possibly due to a read error. This chain uses TRBV5-4 with TRBJ1-6, with 7 bases that match TRBD1. Germline V gene data show CDR1 as SGHNT and CDR2 as YYREEE (reference sequence). The CDR3 extends over 15 amino acids. CDR3 in DNA: TGTGCCAGCAGCTTGTCGGGACAGTGGAATTCACCCATCCACTTT. It yields the protein CASSLSGQWNSPIHF.

For this clonotype: This may stem from a read error, because a much larger clone lies one nucleotide away. The chain is built from TRBV30 and TRBJ2-1; 11 nucleotides agree with TRBD2. CDR1 and CDR2 from the germline V gene are GTSNPN and SVGIG (reference sequence). This CDR3 has 13 amino acids. CDR3 nucleotides: TGTGCCTGGGGGACTAGCGGATACAATGAGCTGTTCTTC. Translating it yields CAWGTSGYNELFF.

This clonotype was seen just once. V usage is TRBV20-1 and J usage is TRBJ2-3, with a possible D match to TRBD1 (5 bases). V gave up 4 bases and J gave up 0 bases, with 14 bases separating them. The CDR3 runs 15 residues. CDR1 is DFQATT, CDR2 SNEGSKA, per germline (reference sequence). The CDR3 region is CSATPRQISTDTQYF. As DNA, the CDR3 is TGCAGTGCTACCCCGAGACAGATTAGCACAGATACGCAGTATTTT.

The chain joins TRBV29-1 to TRBJ1-1; possibly TRBD1 for D (5 bases). CDR1 and CDR2 (germline): SQVTM, ANQGSEA. V was clipped by 5 bases and J by 5 bases, with 12 bases between them. The CDR3 consists of 12 residues. CDR3 in DNA: TGCAGCGTTCATATGGGGGGGACTGAAGCTTTCTTT. This codes for CSVHMGGTEAFF.

Turning to this clonotype: One junction end disagrees with the germline gene, perhaps due to a read error. The CDR3 region is CVSGLDQNTDTQYF. The CDR3 DNA follows: TGTGTCAGCGGCTTAGACCAGAACACAGATACGCAGTATTTT. The chain recombines TRBV11-3 with TRBJ2-3, with TRBD2 as a possible D gene (5 bases). Germline CDR1 reads SGHNT; CDR2 reads YENEEA. The CDR3 sequence is 14 residues long.

The table lists this clonotype with a count of one. Germline and junction disagree at one end, which may indicate a read error. V usage is TRBV28 and J usage is TRBJ2-7; TRBD2 matches at 8 bases. This CDR3 contains 15 residues. Germline V gene sequence: CDR1 MDHEN, CDR2 SYDVKM. CDR3 residues: CAGSLIQGLVYEQYF. In DNA form, the CDR3 reads TGTGCCGGCAGTTTAATCCAGGGACTAGTCTACGAGCAGTACTTC.